A single sample gave rise to the 7 T cell receptor beta chains below, sequenced in a study of CD8 T cells in Susac syndrome. When the RNA was reverse transcribed, random hexamers were used with an input of roughly 0.45 to 1 ug. Each CDR3 protein is one row after TCRdb ran MiXCR on the immunoSEQ multiplex PCR reads. The profile shows 100,000 or so distinct CDR3 sequences, approximately 90% of them singletons. Sequenced material: CD8+ T cells from PBMCs. The receptors originated from a human donor in good health.

The J gene is TRBJ2-1, the V gene TRBV2; D remains unclear. Trimming shortened V by 8 bases and J by 2 bases, and 16 bases separated the two germline ends. Germline V gene sequence: CDR1 SNHLY, CDR2 FYNNEI. The CDR3 sequence is 15 residues long. As DNA, the CDR3 is TGTGCCAGCGGGCTGACGAGCTACCCCTACAATGAGCAGTTCTTC. Its protein is CASGLTSYPYNEQFF.

This chain uses TRBV5-1 with TRBJ2-3; D is unclear. Trimming cost V 4 bases and J 4 bases, with 7 bases left between them. CDR1 is SGHRS, CDR2 YFSETQ, per germline. The length of the CDR3 is 12 residues. CDR3 sequence: CASSPDSDTQYF. CDR3 nucleotides: TGCGCCAGCAGCCCAGACTCAGATACGCAGTATTTT.

Of note for this clonotype: The conserved closing phenylalanine or tryptophan is absent in this CDR3, likely reflecting a read error. This chain joins TRBV12-3 or TRBV12-4 and TRBJ1-5; D uncertain. CDR3 size: 14 residues. V lost 7 bases, J lost 2 bases, and 12 bases lay in between. CDR3 protein: CASTLTWGNQPQHS. The CDR3 DNA reads as TGTGCCAGCACCCTCACATGGGGCAATCAGCCCCAGCATTCT.

This clonotype showed up just a few times. The V gene is TRBV16, the J gene TRBJ1-5, with D hard to call. Per germline, CDR1 KGHSY and CDR2 FQNENV. The CDR3 totals 12 residues. V was shortened by 4 bases and J by 5 bases, with 6 bases between the two germline ends. CDR3 sequence: CASSPGDQPQHF. CDR3 in DNA: TGTGCCAGCAGCCCTGGGGATCAGCCCCAGCATTTT.

The rearrangement links TRBV19 to TRBJ1-5, with D maybe TRBD1 (6 bases). Trimming took off 4 bases at V and 5 bases at J, with 9 bases between the two ends. From germline, CDR1 is LNHDA and CDR2 SQIVND (reference sequence). There are 13 residues in the CDR3. The CDR3 sequence is CASSTQGHQPQHF. In DNA form, the CDR3 reads TGTGCCAGTAGTACACAGGGACATCAGCCCCAGCATTTT.

This CDR3 is CASSFRLHGETQYF. The CDR3 region has the DNA TGTGCCAGCAGTTTCAGACTCCACGGGGAGACCCAGTACTTC. The rearrangement uses TRBV12-3 or TRBV12-4 and TRBJ2-5; D is ambiguous. Trimming took off 3 bases at V and 5 bases at J, with 13 bases between the two ends. The CDR3 runs 14 residues.

The rearrangement uses TRBV5-1 and TRBJ2-5; 7 bases agree with TRBD1. The V segment lost 1 base and the J segment 2 bases; nucleotides outside the gene matches: 5. Germline values: CDR1 SGHRS, CDR2 YFSETQ. This CDR3 has 15 amino acids. The CDR3 sequence is CASSLPSTGQETQYF. CDR3 in DNA: TGCGCCAGCAGCTTGCCCTCGACAGGGCAAGAGACCCAGTACTTC. The whole variable domain, filled in from reference TRBV5-1 and TRBJ2-5, reads KAGVTQTPRYLIKTRGQQVTLSCSPISGHRSVSWYQQTPGQGLQFLFEYFSETQRNKGNFPGRFSGRQFSNSRSEMNVSTLELGDSALYLCASSLPSTGQETQYFGPGTRLLVL.